These T cell receptor beta chains were read from a single sample in a study of vaccination effects on CD4 cells after COVID-19. This table comes from immunoSEQ multiplex PCR, and its TCRdb copy is limited to in-frame clones, with some not included. The data hold around 23,000 clones, with 65% to 80% observed a single time. For these receptors, no antigen is known. The sequencing here drew on CD4+ T cells from PBMCs cultured with HCoV-NL63 spike peptides, taken before COVID-19 vaccination. Source of these receptors: a human donor who received a COVID-19 vaccine. Each CDR3 is given with its conserved first and last residue. A D gene is named only where the DNA matches it firmly. Size is stated for part of the rows, as once, few or many counts, or as a class when the clone is expanded.

j_call clone_size cdr3_length v_call d_call cdr3_nt cdr3_aa
TRBJ2-3 few 15 TRBV11-3 . TGTGCCAGCAGCTTAGGAGGTTTAAGCACAGATACGCAGTATTTT CASSLGGLSTDTQYF
TRBJ1-3 . 15 TRBV15 . TGTGCCACCAGCTTCCCTCAAGTCTCTGGAAACACCATATATTTT CATSFPQVSGNTIYF
TRBJ1-5 . 15 TRBV6-6 . TGTGCCAGCAGTTACTCGGGGGGCGGCAATCAGCCCCAGCATTTT CASSYSGGGNQPQHF
TRBJ2-1 few 13 TRBV5-4 . TGTGCCAGCAGCCGACGAGCCGACAATGAGCAGTTCTTC CASSRRADNEQFF
TRBJ2-5 . 14 TRBV19 TRBD1 TGTGCCAGTAACCACGGACAGGGCCAAGAGACCCAGTACTTC CASNHGQGQETQYF
TRBJ2-7 . 14 TRBV4-1 . TGCGCCAGCAGCCAAGGGGAACAGGGCGTCGAGCAGTACTTC CASSQGEQGVEQYF
TRBJ2-3 . 15 TRBV21-1 . TGTGCCACCACCGAGCGGGCAGCTAGCACAGATACGCAGTATTTT CATTERAASTDTQYF
TRBJ2-5 . 13 TRBV10-1 . TGCGCCAGCAGTGTAAGGAACCAAGAGACCCAGTACTTC CASSVRNQETQYF
TRBJ2-2 . 14 TRBV27 . TGTGCCAGCAACTACGGGATCGGAACCGGGGAGCTGTTTTTT CASNYGIGTGELFF
TRBJ1-1 . 13 TRBV18 . TGTGCCAGCTCACCACCGGTCAGAATTGAAGCTTTCTTT CASSPPVRIEAFF
TRBJ2-1 once 15 TRBV5-1 . TGCGCCAGCAGCTTGGGCGGGACAACCTACAATGAGCAGTTCTTC CASSLGGTTYNEQFF